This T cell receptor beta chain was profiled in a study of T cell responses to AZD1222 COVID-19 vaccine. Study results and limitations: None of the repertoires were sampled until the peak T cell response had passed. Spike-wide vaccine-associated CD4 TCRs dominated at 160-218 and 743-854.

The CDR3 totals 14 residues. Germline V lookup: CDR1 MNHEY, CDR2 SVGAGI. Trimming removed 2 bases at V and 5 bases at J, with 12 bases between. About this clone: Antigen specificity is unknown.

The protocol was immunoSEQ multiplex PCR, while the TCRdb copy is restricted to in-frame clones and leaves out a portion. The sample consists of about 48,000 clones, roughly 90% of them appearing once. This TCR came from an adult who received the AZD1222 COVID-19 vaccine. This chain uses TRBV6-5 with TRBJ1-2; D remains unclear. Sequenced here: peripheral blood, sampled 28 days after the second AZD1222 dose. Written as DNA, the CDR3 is TGTGCCAGCAGTTACGGGATCGCCCAGTATGGCTACACCTTC. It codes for CASSYGIAQYGYTF.